This TCR beta chain was identified in a study of post-analysis software for immune sequencing data. Across the study: Relapsing-remitting, secondary progressive and progressive-relapsing forms made up the multiple sclerosis disease courses. Study-wide results and limits: TRBV5-6, TRBV5-1 and TRBV20-1 belonged to a set of five TRBV segments that were more frequent in patients than controls.

V lost 7 bases, J lost 7 bases, and 15 bases stayed unmatched. The CDR3 sequence is 16 residues long. This clonotype appeared once. The antigen remains undetermined. Incorporated into the TCR beta cDNA libraries were unique molecular identifiers, which served to reduce PCR and sequencing biases. TCRdb called the PCR reads again in MiXCR, with one record for every CDR3 protein. The table shows 750,000 to 950,000 distinct CDR3 sequences, with roughly 50% occurring only once. The sequenced sample consisted of blood. The rearrangement links TRBV12-3 or TRBV12-4 to TRBJ1-2, with 10 bases aligning to TRBD1. The sequence was collected from a girl between 10 and 17 years old with multiple sclerosis. In DNA, the CDR3 is TGTGCCAGCAAGTTCGGGACAGGGGCTCCTCGCGCTGGCTACACCTTC. It yields the protein CASKFGTGAPRAGYTF.